This T cell receptor beta chain derives from a study of blood T cell repertoires in COVID-19 (dated by TCRdb to 2018 to 2021). Context from the whole study: Samples covering the acute and convalescent phases of COVID-19 were provided by collaborators in the United States, Italy and Spain. The material from the prospective study consisted of cDNA or gDNA derived from T cells, B-cell-depleted T cells, or PBMCs. Deeply sampled blood TCRbeta repertoires from subjects exposed to, actively infected with, or recovered from COVID-19 were included in the dataset. The repertoires were made available in a free public database intended to serve as a resource for research on the immune response to SARS-CoV-2. The samples were drawn from two sources: the first 160 participants of the ongoing ImmuneRACE study, and 1,254 subjects contributed by 6 global collaborators. Nearly every sample came with metadata listing a de-identified subject ID, COVID-19 status, age in years and sex. HLA class I and class II types, where available, came from metadata supplied by the sample provider rather than from assay-based typing. Paper-wide results and their limitations: Clinical and demographic metadata were provided uncurated, with the amount varying by source and participant.

Inclusive of the bounding cysteine and phenylalanine, the CDR3 is 17 residues long. CDR3 DNA is the only sequence kept; it has 51 bases, read in frame from the first base. The germline V gene encodes CDR1 SEHNR and CDR2 FQNEAQ (reference sequence). Ends trimmed: V by 5 bases, J by 0 bases; bases unmatched to a gene: 7. This clone was observed a few times. What this receptor recognizes is not known. No base quality information exists; no much larger clone differs at one position. The collaborating institutions used their own protocols to collect whole blood in K2EDTA tubes. Collaborator samples were shipped for TCRbeta analysis as frozen whole blood, isolated PBMCs, or DNA extracted from either sample type. The immunoSEQ Assay, a bias-controlled multiplex PCR, was used to amplify TCRbeta CDR3 regions from genomic DNA. The source study handled its data this way. The number of nucleated cells in each sample was estimated by amplification of reference gene primers within the assay. To quantify the absolute abundance of each unique TCRbeta CDR3 rearrangement, sequence reads were collapsed and filtered. For each sample, productive Simpson clonality was calculated as the square root of Simpson's diversity index across productive rearrangements. This is the immuneACCESS table as TCRdb keeps it, with only in-frame sequences that have V and J called. A part of the clones is gone; compared with another copy, unresolved V genes explain less than half, and the rest is unexplained. That table furnishes V, J and clone size, whereas the DNA furnished D and trimming. Recorded for this sample are approximately 100,000 clones; roughly 90% of them occurred a single time. The top ten hold 6.5% of the sample.

The source material was peripheral blood. The chain employs TRBV7-9 and TRBJ2-1; 10 middle bases align to TRBD2. The sequence derives from a woman in her fifties or sixties with acute or convalescent COVID-19. The bases are TGTGCCAGCAGCCCAAAAAGACTAGCGGGCTCCTACAATGAGCAGTTCTTC. This codes for CASSPKRLAGSYNEQFF.